A single sample is the source of the 11 T cell receptor beta chains below, sequenced in a study of response to subunit inactivated influenza vaccine. TCRdb reprocessed the RT-PCR reads with MiXCR, giving one entry per CDR3 protein. Here the sample spans hundreds of thousands of distinct CDR3 sequences, 14% being singletons. The input for sequencing was PBMCs from blood, taken 14 days before vaccination. The receptors derive from a man between 50 and 59 years old who received an inactivated influenza vaccine.

This CDR3 reads CASSPTASTLSGANVLTF. CDR3 DNA: TGCGCCAGCAGCCCGACGGCAAGTACCCTCTCTGGGGCCAACGTCCTGACTTTC. The chain carries TRBV4-3 and TRBJ2-6; D remains unclear. The CDR3 is 18 amino acids. V was shortened by 4 bases and J by 0 bases, with 16 bases between the two germline ends. Germline V gene sequence: CDR1 LGHNA, CDR2 YSLEER.

This clonotype was seen a few times. CDR3 sequence: CSVDRETQYF. CDR3 nucleotide sequence: TGCAGCGTTGACCGGGAGACCCAGTACTTC. The chain carries TRBV29-1 and TRBJ2-5, with unresolved D. Trimming took off 3 bases at V and 5 bases at J, with 4 bases between the two ends. From germline, CDR1 is SQVTM and CDR2 ANQGSEA. The CDR3 totals 10 residues.

This clonotype was seen ten or more times. This rearrangement joins TRBV5-1 to TRBJ2-7; 14 bases fit TRBD2. Germline lookup yields CDR1 SGHRS and CDR2 YFSETQ. J lost 2 bases, V lost 5 bases, and 3 bases had no gene match. CDR3 length equals 15 residues. The CDR3 DNA is TGCGCCAGCAGGGAGACTAGCGGGAGGGCCTACGAGCAGTACTTC. It translates to CASRETSGRAYEQYF.

The V and J genes are TRBV29-1 and TRBJ1-1; 10 bases align to TRBD1. This CDR3 contains 14 residues. V was clipped by 5 bases and J by 6 bases; unmatched bases: 9. Germline CDR1 SQVTM, CDR2 ANQGSEA. CDR3 DNA: TGCAGCGTTTCTCCGACAGGGGGCGCATCTGAAGCTTTCTTT. The encoded protein is CSVSPTGGASEAFF.

This clonotype has more than one count but fewer than ten. The genes are TRBV29-1 and TRBJ2-7; 9 bases map to TRBD1. This CDR3 region has 13 residues. The V segment lost 7 bases and the J segment 2 bases; nucleotides outside the gene matches: 6. Germline CDR1 and CDR2: SQVTM and ANQGSEA. The CDR3 DNA reads as TGCAGCGCCGGACAGGGGCTTACCTACGAGCAGTACTTC. Amino acids: CSAGQGLTYEQYF.

A few counts support this clonotype. V gene TRBV6-5 combines with J gene TRBJ2-5; 9 nucleotides align to TRBD1. Germline CDR1 MNHEY, CDR2 SVGAGI. V was clipped by 3 bases and J by 1 base; unmatched bases: 12. The CDR3 spans 18 residues. DNA of the CDR3: TGTGCCAGCAGTTATAGGGGACAGGGATTCGCCAGCCAAGAGACCCAGTACTTC. Protein: CASSYRGQGFASQETQYF.

This clonotype has a handful of counts. The chain has TRBV7-9 and TRBJ1-2; TRBD1 matches at 9 bases. Trimming cost V 5 bases and J 8 bases; bases outside gene matches: 6. This CDR3 is built from 13 residues. Germline lookup yields CDR1 SEHNR and CDR2 FQNEAQ (reference sequence). The CDR3 region has the DNA TGTGCCAGCAGCACAGGGACAGGGCAAGGCTACACCTTC. It translates to CASSTGTGQGYTF.

This clonotype turned up a few times. J is TRBJ2-5 and V is TRBV28; 11 bases agree with TRBD1. J gave up 3 bases and V 2 bases, and 11 bases lay outside the gene matches. CDR1 MDHEN and CDR2 SYDVKM come from the germline V gene. There are 18 residues in the CDR3. The CDR3 reads CASSLRSRGTGGKETQYF. The CDR3, as DNA: TGTGCCAGCAGTTTAAGGTCCAGGGGGACAGGGGGAAAAGAGACCCAGTACTTC.

This clonotype has only a few counts. The chain uses TRBV28 and TRBJ2-1; 9 nucleotides align to TRBD2. Germline CDR1 and CDR2: MDHEN and SYDVKM. The CDR3 loop spans 15 amino acids. V lost 4 bases, J lost 7 bases, and 8 bases stayed unmatched. The CDR3, as DNA: TGTGCCAGCAGTTCTCCGGGACTAGCAAGGAATGAGCAGTTCTTC. Translating gives CASSSPGLARNEQFF.

The table lists this clonotype with many counts. The genes are TRBV6-1 and TRBJ2-3; D is possibly TRBD1 (7 bases). The CDR3 contains 16 residues. V lost 5 bases to trimming and J lost 2 bases, with 17 bases between them. Germline V lookup: CDR1 MNHNS, CDR2 SASEGT. The CDR3 loop is CASSQSAGQTTDTQYF. The CDR3 DNA is TGTGCCAGCAGTCAGTCTGCGGGACAGACCACAGATACGCAGTATTTT.

In this sample, this clonotype turned up many times. The V gene is TRBV12-3 or TRBV12-4, the J gene TRBJ2-2; D possibly corresponds to TRBD2 (5 bases). V was cut by 6 bases and J by 3 bases, with 17 bases left in between. The length of the CDR3 is 16 residues. CDR3 amino acids: CASRYRGLGDTGELFF. The CDR3, as DNA: TGTGCCAGCAGATACCGAGGGTTGGGCGACACCGGGGAGCTGTTTTTT.